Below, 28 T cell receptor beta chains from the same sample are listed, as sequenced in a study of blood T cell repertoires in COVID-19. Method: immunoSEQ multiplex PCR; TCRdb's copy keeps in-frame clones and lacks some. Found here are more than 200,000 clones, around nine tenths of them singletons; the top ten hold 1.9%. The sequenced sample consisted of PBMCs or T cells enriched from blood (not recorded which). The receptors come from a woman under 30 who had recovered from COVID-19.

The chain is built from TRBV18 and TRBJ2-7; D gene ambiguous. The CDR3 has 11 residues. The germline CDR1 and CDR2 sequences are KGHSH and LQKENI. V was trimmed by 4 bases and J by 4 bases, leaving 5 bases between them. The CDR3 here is CASSLSYEQYF. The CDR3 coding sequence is TGTGCCAGCTCACTTTCTTACGAGCAGTACTTC.

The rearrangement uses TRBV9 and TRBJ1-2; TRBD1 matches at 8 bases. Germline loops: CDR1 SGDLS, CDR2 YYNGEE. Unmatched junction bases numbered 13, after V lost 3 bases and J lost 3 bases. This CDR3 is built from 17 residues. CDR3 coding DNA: TGTGCCAGCAGCGACCCCTCAACCGCACAGGGGGACTATGGCTACACCTTC. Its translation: CASSDPSTAQGDYGYTF.

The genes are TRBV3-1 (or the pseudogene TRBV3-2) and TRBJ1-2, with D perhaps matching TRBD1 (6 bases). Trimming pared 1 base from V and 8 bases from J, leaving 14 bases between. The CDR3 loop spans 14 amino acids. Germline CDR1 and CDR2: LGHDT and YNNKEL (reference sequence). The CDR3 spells CASSQAGQGLGYTF. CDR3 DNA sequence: TGTGCCAGCAGCCAAGCCGGGCAGGGGCTAGGCTACACCTTC.

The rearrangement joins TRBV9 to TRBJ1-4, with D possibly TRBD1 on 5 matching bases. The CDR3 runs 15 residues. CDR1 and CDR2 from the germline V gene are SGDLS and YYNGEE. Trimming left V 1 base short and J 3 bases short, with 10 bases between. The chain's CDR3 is CASSVRGTPNEKLFF. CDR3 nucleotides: TGTGCCAGCAGCGTACGGGGGACGCCTAATGAAAAACTGTTTTTT.

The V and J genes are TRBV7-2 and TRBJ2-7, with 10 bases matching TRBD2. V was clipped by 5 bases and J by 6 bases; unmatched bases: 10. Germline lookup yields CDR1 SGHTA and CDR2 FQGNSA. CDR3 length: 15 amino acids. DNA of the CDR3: TGTGCCAGCAGCCGCAACCTAGCGGGAGTGGGCGAGCAGTACTTC. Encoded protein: CASSRNLAGVGEQYF.

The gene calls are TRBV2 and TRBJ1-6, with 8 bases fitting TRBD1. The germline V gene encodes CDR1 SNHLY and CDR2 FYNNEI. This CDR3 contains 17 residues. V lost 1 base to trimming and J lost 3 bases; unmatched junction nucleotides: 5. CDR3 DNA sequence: TGTGCCAGCAGTGAAGAGGAGGGGACAGGCTATAATTCACCCCTCCACTTT. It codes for CASSEEEGTGYNSPLHF.

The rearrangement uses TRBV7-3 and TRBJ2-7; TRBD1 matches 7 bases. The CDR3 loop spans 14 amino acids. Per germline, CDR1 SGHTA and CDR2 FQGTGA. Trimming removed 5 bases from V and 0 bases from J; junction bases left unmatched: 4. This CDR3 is CASSPTGTSYEQYF. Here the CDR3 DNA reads TGTGCCAGCAGCCCGACAGGGACCTCCTACGAGCAGTACTTC.

CDR3 bases: TGTGCCAGCAGCGCGGGACTAGCGGGGGGCCGGGTCAGCACAGATACGCAGTATTTT. It yields the protein CASSAGLAGGRVSTDTQYF. The rearrangement uses TRBV5-4 and TRBJ2-3, with 15 nucleotides matching TRBD2. CDR3 size: 19 residues. The V segment lost 4 bases and the J segment 0 bases; nucleotides outside the gene matches: 9. Germline CDR1 and CDR2: SGHNT and YYREEE (reference sequence).

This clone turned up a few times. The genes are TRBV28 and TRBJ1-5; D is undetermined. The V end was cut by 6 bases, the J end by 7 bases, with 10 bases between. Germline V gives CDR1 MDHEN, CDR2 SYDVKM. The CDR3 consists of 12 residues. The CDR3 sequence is CASRSREQPQHF. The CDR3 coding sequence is TGTGCCAGCAGATCGCGTGAGCAGCCCCAGCATTTT.

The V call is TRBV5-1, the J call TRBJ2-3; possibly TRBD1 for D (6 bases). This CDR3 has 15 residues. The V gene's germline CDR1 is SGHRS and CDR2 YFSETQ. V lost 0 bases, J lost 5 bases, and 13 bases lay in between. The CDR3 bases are TGCGCCAGCAGCTTGGTGAGGCAGGGGAGAGATACGCAGTATTTT. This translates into CASSLVRQGRDTQYF.

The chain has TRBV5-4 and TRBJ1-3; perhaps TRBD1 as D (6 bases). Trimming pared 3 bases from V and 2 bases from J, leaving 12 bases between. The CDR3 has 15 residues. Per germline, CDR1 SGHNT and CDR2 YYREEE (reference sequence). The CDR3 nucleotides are TGTGCCAGCAGCTACCAGGGGATGGCTGGAAACACCATATATTTT. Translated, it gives CASSYQGMAGNTIYF.

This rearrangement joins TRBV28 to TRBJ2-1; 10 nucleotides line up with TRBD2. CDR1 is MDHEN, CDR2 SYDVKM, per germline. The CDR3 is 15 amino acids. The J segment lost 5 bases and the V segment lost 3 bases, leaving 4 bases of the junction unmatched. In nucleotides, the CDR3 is TGTGCCAGCAGTTTCGGACTAGCGGAAGACAATGAGCAGTTCTTC. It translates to CASSFGLAEDNEQFF.

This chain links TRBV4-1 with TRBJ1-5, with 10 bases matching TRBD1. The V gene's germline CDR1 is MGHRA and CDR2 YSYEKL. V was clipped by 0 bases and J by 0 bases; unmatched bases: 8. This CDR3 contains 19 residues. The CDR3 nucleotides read TGCGCCAGCAGCCAAGATCCGCGACAGGGGGCTATTAGCAATCAGCCCCAGCATTTT. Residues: CASSQDPRQGAISNQPQHF.

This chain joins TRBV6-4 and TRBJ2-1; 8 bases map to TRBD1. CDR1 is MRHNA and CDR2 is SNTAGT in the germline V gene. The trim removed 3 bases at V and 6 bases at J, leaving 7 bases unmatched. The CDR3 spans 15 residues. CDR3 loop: CASSESQGAGNEQFF. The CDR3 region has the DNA TGTGCCAGCAGTGAAAGTCAGGGGGCGGGCAATGAGCAGTTCTTC.

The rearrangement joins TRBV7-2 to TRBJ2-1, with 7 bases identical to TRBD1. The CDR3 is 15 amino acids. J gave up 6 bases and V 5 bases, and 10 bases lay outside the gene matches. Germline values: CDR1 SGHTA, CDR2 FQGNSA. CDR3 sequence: CASSPQRGRGNEQFF. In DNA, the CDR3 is TGTGCCAGCAGCCCCCAGAGGGGGCGAGGCAATGAGCAGTTCTTC.

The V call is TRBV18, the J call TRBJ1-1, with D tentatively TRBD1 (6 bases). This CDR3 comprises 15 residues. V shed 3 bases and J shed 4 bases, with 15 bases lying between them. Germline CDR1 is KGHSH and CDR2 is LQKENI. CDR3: CASSPENTGSTEAFF. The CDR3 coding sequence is TGTGCCAGCTCACCGGAGAATACAGGGTCCACTGAAGCTTTCTTT.

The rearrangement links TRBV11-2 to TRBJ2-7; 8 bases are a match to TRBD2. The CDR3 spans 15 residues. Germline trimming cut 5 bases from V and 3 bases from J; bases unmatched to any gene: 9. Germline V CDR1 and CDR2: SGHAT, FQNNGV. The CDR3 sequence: CASSPGTRKDYEQYF. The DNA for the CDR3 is TGTGCCAGCAGCCCCGGGACTAGGAAGGACTACGAGCAGTACTTC.

In DNA, the CDR3 is TGTGCCAGCAGGCGGGGAACAGGGGCGAACTCTGGAAACACCATATATTTT. Translation: CASRRGTGANSGNTIYF. This rearrangement joins TRBV2 to TRBJ1-3; TRBD1 agrees at 7 bases. Per germline, CDR1 SNHLY and CDR2 FYNNEI. V trimming: 6 bases; J trimming: 0 bases; junction bases outside the gene matches: 11. CDR3 size: 17 residues.

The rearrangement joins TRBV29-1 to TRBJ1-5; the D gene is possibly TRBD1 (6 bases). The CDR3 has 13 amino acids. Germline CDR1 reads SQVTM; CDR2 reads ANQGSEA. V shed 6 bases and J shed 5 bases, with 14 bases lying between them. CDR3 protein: CSVTQGVDQPQHF. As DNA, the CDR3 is TGCAGCGTCACACAGGGTGTCGATCAGCCCCAGCATTTT.

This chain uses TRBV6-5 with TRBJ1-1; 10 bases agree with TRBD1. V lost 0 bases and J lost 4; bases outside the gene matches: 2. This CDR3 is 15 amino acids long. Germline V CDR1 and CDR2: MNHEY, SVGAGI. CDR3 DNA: TGTGCCAGCAGTTACTCCGGGACAGGGGTCACTGAAGCTTTCTTT. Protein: CASSYSGTGVTEAFF.

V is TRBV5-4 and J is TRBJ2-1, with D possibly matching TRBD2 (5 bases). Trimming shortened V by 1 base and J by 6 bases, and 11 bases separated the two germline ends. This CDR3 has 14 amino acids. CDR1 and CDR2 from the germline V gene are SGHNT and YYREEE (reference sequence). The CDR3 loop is CASSLLPLANEQFF. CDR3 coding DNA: TGTGCCAGCAGCTTGCTCCCTCTAGCCAATGAGCAGTTCTTC.

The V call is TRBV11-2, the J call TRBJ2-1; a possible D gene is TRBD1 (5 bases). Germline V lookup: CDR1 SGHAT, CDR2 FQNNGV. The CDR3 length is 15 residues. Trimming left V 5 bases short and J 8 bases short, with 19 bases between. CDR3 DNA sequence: TGTGCCAGCAGCAAGGGGCAGGGTGCGAGAGATGAGCAGTTCTTC. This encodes CASSKGQGARDEQFF.

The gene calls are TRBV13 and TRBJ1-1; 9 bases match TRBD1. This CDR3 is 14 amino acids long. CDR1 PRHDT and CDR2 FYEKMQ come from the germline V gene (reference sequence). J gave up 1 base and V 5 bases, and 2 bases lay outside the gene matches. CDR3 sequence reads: CASSMGQGNTEAFF. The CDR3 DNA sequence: TGTGCCAGCAGCATGGGACAGGGGAACACTGAAGCTTTCTTT. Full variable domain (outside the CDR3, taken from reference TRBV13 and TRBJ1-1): AAGVIQSPRHLIKEKRETATLKCYPIPRHDTVYWYQQGPGQDPQFLISFYEKMQSDKGSIPDRFSAQQFSDYHSELNMSSLELGDSALYFCASSMGQGNTEAFFGQGTRLTVV.

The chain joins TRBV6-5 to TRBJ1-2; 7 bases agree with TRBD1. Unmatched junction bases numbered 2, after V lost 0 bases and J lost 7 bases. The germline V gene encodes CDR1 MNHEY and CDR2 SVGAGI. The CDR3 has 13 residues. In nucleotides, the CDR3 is TGTGCCAGCAGTTACTCAGGGGGCGTTGGCTACACCTTC. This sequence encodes CASSYSGGVGYTF.

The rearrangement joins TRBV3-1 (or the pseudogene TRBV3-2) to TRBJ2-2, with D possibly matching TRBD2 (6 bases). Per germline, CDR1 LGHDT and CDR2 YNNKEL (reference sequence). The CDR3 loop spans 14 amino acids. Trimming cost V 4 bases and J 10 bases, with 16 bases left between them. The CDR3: CASSPGTPPVELFF. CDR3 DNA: TGTGCCAGCAGCCCCGGGACTCCCCCCGTGGAGCTGTTTTTT.

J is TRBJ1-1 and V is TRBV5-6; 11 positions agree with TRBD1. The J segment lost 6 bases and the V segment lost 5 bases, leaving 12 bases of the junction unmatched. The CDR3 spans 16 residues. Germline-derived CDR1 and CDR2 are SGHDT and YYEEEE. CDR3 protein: CASRGQGASLNPEAFF. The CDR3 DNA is TGTGCCAGCAGAGGACAGGGGGCGAGTTTAAATCCTGAAGCTTTCTTT.

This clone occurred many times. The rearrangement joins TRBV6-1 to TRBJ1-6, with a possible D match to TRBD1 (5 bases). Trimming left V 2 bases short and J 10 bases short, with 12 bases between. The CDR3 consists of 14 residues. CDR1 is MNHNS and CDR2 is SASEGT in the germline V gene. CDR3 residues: CASSETSGASPLHF. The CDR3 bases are TGTGCCAGCAGTGAAACGAGCGGGGCGTCACCCCTCCACTTT.

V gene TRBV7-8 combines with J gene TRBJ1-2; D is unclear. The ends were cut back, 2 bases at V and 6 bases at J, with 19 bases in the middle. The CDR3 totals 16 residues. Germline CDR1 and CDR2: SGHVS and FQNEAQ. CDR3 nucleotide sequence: TGTGCCAGCAGCTTAAATAGGAGGGCCCTCAACGATGGCTACACCTTC. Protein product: CASSLNRRALNDGYTF. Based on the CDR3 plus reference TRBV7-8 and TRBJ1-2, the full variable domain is GAGVSQSPRYKVAKRGQDVALRCDPISGHVSLFWYQQALGQGPEFLTYFQNEAQLDKSGLPSDRFFAERPEGSVSTLKIQRTQQEDSAVYLCASSLNRRALNDGYTFGSGTRLTVV.